Listed below are T cell receptor beta chains from one sample, sequenced in a study of T cell repertoires in cytomegalovirus infection. Which antigens these TCRs recognize remains unknown. TCRdb reanalysed the reads using MiXCR and keeps one entry per CDR3 protein. The table lists more than 45,000 distinct CDR3 sequences, around 18% of them singletons, with 60% to 65% in the top ten. The source material was CD8+ T cells from cultured PBMCs, sampled from culture after CMV antigen stimulation. These receptors all stem from a human donor in good health (CMV status not recorded). Some clones in this sample may be carry-over from other donors' samples. Both conserved end residues are part of each CDR3. D genes are given only for firm matches. Some rows have no size entry. The others give once, few or many, or a class for an expanded clone.

abundance: many
len: 16
v_gene: TRBV7-2
j_gene: TRBJ2-4
d_gene: TRBD2
CDR3nt: TGTGCCAGCAGCTCCTGGGCTCCTAGCGGACAAAACATTCAGTACTTC
CDR3aa: CASSSWAPSGQNIQYF

abundance: few
len: 14
v_gene: TRBV6-2/TRBV6-3
j_gene: TRBJ1-5
d_gene: NA
CDR3nt: TGTGCCAGCAGCCCGGAGGGGGAATATCAGCCCCAGCATTTT
CDR3aa: CASSPEGEYQPQHF

abundance: NA
len: 16
v_gene: TRBV7-2
j_gene: TRBJ2-5
d_gene: TRBD1
CDR3nt: TGTGCCAGCAGGAGAGAGAAGGGGGCGCTTTGGGAGACCCAGTACTTC
CDR3aa: CASRREKGALWETQYF

abundance: many
len: 16
v_gene: TRBV19
j_gene: TRBJ1-5
d_gene: NA
CDR3nt: TGTGCCAGTAGTACAGAATACGACAGTAGCAATCAGCCCCAGCATTTT
CDR3aa: CASSTEYDSSNQPQHF

abundance: NA
len: 9
v_gene: TRBV28
j_gene: TRBJ1-3
d_gene: NA
CDR3nt: TGTTCGGCCGGGCACACCATATATTTT
CDR3aa: CSAGHTIYF

abundance: NA
len: 17
v_gene: TRBV15
j_gene: TRBJ2-3
d_gene: TRBD2
CDR3nt: TGTGCCACCAGCAGAATTCCACTAGCGGACACCACAGATACGCAGTATTTT
CDR3aa: CATSRIPLADTTDTQYF

abundance: few
len: 14
v_gene: TRBV5-5
j_gene: TRBJ2-5
d_gene: NA
CDR3nt: TGTGCCAGCAGCTTACCAGGAGGAGGAGAGACCCAGTACTTC
CDR3aa: CASSLPGGGETQYF

abundance: NA
len: 14
v_gene: TRBV4-3
j_gene: TRBJ2-2
d_gene: NA
CDR3nt: TGCGCCAGCAGGGAGGGAGTCGACACCGGGGAGCTGTTTTTT
CDR3aa: CASREGVDTGELFF

abundance: few
len: 17
v_gene: TRBV7-8
j_gene: TRBJ1-5
d_gene: TRBD1
CDR3nt: TGTGCCAGCAGCTTAAACAGGGGCGAATATAGCAATCAGCCCCAGCATTTT
CDR3aa: CASSLNRGEYSNQPQHF

abundance: NA
len: 14
v_gene: TRBV27
j_gene: TRBJ1-5
d_gene: NA
CDR3nt: TGTGCCAGCAGAGGTTGGGACAGCAATCAGCCCCAGCATTTT
CDR3aa: CASRGWDSNQPQHF

abundance: few
len: 14
v_gene: TRBV7-8
j_gene: TRBJ2-3
d_gene: NA
CDR3nt: TGTGCCAGCATCCCAGCGAAAAGCACAGATACGCAGTATTTT
CDR3aa: CASIPAKSTDTQYF

abundance: NA
len: 13
v_gene: TRBV12-3/TRBV12-4
j_gene: TRBJ2-3
d_gene: TRBD2
CDR3nt: TGTGCCAGCAGTTCTAGACTAGCGGATACGCAGTATTTT
CDR3aa: CASSSRLADTQYF

abundance: few
len: 13
v_gene: TRBV10-3
j_gene: TRBJ2-1
d_gene: NA
CDR3nt: TGTGCCATCAGTGAGCCCCCTTACAATGAGCAGTTCTTC
CDR3aa: CAISEPPYNEQFF

abundance: few
len: 10
v_gene: TRBV29-1
j_gene: TRBJ2-7
d_gene: NA
CDR3nt: TGCAGCGTCGGATCCTACGAGCAGTACTTC
CDR3aa: CSVGSYEQYF

abundance: once
len: 17
v_gene: TRBV4-1
j_gene: TRBJ1-4
d_gene: TRBD1
CDR3nt: TGCGCCAGCAGCCAAGATAATCCACAGGGGGCAGGTGAAAAACTGTTTTTT
CDR3aa: CASSQDNPQGAGEKLFF

abundance: NA
len: 12
v_gene: TRBV5-6
j_gene: TRBJ2-1
d_gene: NA
CDR3nt: TGTGCCAGCGAATACAGGAGGGGTGAGCAGTTCTTC
CDR3aa: CASEYRRGEQFF

abundance: many
len: 16
v_gene: TRBV7-2
j_gene: TRBJ2-7
d_gene: TRBD1
CDR3nt: TGTGCCAGCAGCTTAAATAGACAGGGGCGCCACTACGAGCAGTACTTC
CDR3aa: CASSLNRQGRHYEQYF

abundance: NA
len: 14
v_gene: TRBV19
j_gene: TRBJ2-7
d_gene: NA
CDR3nt: TGTGCCAGTAGTATCGGAACCTCCTCTTATGAGCAGTACTTC
CDR3aa: CASSIGTSSYEQYF

abundance: NA
len: 14
v_gene: TRBV7-2
j_gene: TRBJ2-3
d_gene: NA
CDR3nt: TGTGCCAGCCAGGGGGGGCGTTACACAGATACGCAGTATTTT
CDR3aa: CASQGGRYTDTQYF

abundance: NA
len: 15
v_gene: TRBV7-9
j_gene: TRBJ2-7
d_gene: TRBD1
CDR3nt: TGTGCCAGCAGCTTAGCACAGGGGACCCTTATCGAGCAGTACTTC
CDR3aa: CASSLAQGTLIEQYF

abundance: NA
len: 14
v_gene: TRBV9
j_gene: TRBJ1-2
d_gene: TRBD1
CDR3nt: TGTGCCAGCAGCGTTACAGACAGGGTTCATGGCTACACCTTC
CDR3aa: CASSVTDRVHGYTF

abundance: NA
len: 15
v_gene: TRBV11-3
j_gene: TRBJ2-1
d_gene: NA
CDR3nt: TGTGCCAGCAGCTTCCGGAGGGCCTCCTACAATGAGCAGTTCTTC
CDR3aa: CASSFRRASYNEQFF

abundance: NA
len: 14
v_gene: TRBV4-3
j_gene: TRBJ1-2
d_gene: NA
CDR3nt: TGCGCCAGCAGCCAAGATGCGGGCTTGGTTGGCTACACCTTC
CDR3aa: CASSQDAGLVGYTF

abundance: few
len: 15
v_gene: TRBV12-3/TRBV12-4
j_gene: TRBJ2-1
d_gene: NA
CDR3nt: TGTGCCAGCACCCCTGGCAGTAGCTCCTACAATGAGCAGTTCTTC
CDR3aa: CASTPGSSSYNEQFF

abundance: many
len: 15
v_gene: TRBV27
j_gene: TRBJ2-3
d_gene: NA
CDR3nt: TGTGCCAGCAGTTCACGGGGGGCCCCCACAGATACGCAGTATTTT
CDR3aa: CASSSRGAPTDTQYF

abundance: few
len: 16
v_gene: TRBV6-1
j_gene: TRBJ1-5
d_gene: NA
CDR3nt: TGTGCCAGCAGTGAACCGGCCGAGGGGGGTAATCAGCCCCAGCATTTT
CDR3aa: CASSEPAEGGNQPQHF

abundance: few
len: 13
v_gene: TRBV11-1
j_gene: TRBJ2-1
d_gene: NA
CDR3nt: TGTGCCAGCAGCTCCGGACCCCGCAATGAGCAGTTCTTC
CDR3aa: CASSSGPRNEQFF

abundance: many
len: 18
v_gene: TRBV13
j_gene: TRBJ2-3
d_gene: TRBD2
CDR3nt: TGTGCCAGCAGCAGCCCCTTATCCCTCAGCGGGGTTTCAGATACGCAGTATTTT
CDR3aa: CASSSPLSLSGVSDTQYF

abundance: NA
len: 15
v_gene: TRBV5-4
j_gene: TRBJ1-3
d_gene: TRBD1
CDR3nt: TGTGCCAGCAGCTTGGACAGGGGGACAGGAAACACCATATATTTT
CDR3aa: CASSLDRGTGNTIYF

abundance: NA
len: 17
v_gene: TRBV6-6
j_gene: TRBJ1-1
d_gene: NA
CDR3nt: TGTGCCAGCACCCCACTGGGGGTCGATGAAGGTGCCACTGAAGCTTTCTTT
CDR3aa: CASTPLGVDEGATEAFF

abundance: NA
len: 13
v_gene: TRBV7-8
j_gene: TRBJ1-3
d_gene: NA
CDR3nt: TGTGCCAGCAGCTCGGAGGGGGGAAACACCATATATTTT
CDR3aa: CASSSEGGNTIYF

abundance: NA
len: 16
v_gene: TRBV7-6
j_gene: TRBJ1-3
d_gene: NA
CDR3nt: TGTGCCAGCAGCCTGTGGACAGATGACTCTGGAAACACCATATATTTT
CDR3aa: CASSLWTDDSGNTIYF

abundance: NA
len: 12
v_gene: TRBV20-1
j_gene: TRBJ2-7
d_gene: NA
CDR3nt: TGCAGTGCTAGACCGGGTACCTACGAGCAGTACTTC
CDR3aa: CSARPGTYEQYF

abundance: few
len: 12
v_gene: TRBV7-8
j_gene: TRBJ1-1
d_gene: NA
CDR3nt: TGTGCCAGCAGCGCTACGAACACTGAAGCTTTCTTT
CDR3aa: CASSATNTEAFF

abundance: few
len: 17
v_gene: TRBV7-2
j_gene: TRBJ1-2
d_gene: NA
CDR3nt: TGTGCCAGCAGCTTAGGATCTCGAGGGCTAACCAACTATGGCTACACCTTC
CDR3aa: CASSLGSRGLTNYGYTF

abundance: many
len: 15
v_gene: TRBV11-2
j_gene: TRBJ2-1
d_gene: NA
CDR3nt: TGTGCCAGCAGCTTAGGTAGGGAGCGGTACAATGAGCAGTTCTTC
CDR3aa: CASSLGRERYNEQFF

abundance: few
len: 12
v_gene: TRBV11-2
j_gene: TRBJ2-1
d_gene: NA
CDR3nt: TGTGCCAGCAGCTTGACAGACAATGAGCAGTTCTTC
CDR3aa: CASSLTDNEQFF

abundance: few
len: 13
v_gene: TRBV5-1
j_gene: TRBJ2-7
d_gene: TRBD1
CDR3nt: TGCGCCAGCAGCCTCAGGGGGCCCCACGAGCAGTACTTC
CDR3aa: CASSLRGPHEQYF